This entry describes one T cell receptor beta chain. Its binding antigen is unknown. It has no much larger one-base neighbor in the sample; base qualities were not kept. TCR beta CDR3 regions were amplified from RNA transcripts for repertoire sequencing. HTBI primers and the Qiagen OneStep RT-PCR kit were used in a first-round RT-PCR, which was followed by a second-round multiplex PCR, size selection and purification. Libraries were sequenced paired-end with 100 bp reads on an Illumina HiSeq2000. On the study's bioinformatics: SOAPnuke was used to process the reads, removing any read that contained adapters or uncalled bases, had a mean Phred below 15, or lacked an exact match to the constant primer or identifier. COPE v1.2.5 was used to merge the high-quality paired reads. Each unique nucleotide sequence was treated as a clonotype, and MiTCR v1.1 was used to align the clonotypes to the IMGT TRB V, D and J references. Analysis was restricted to V-J combinations with a frequency above 0.0001, which covered approximately 99% of repertoires. A TCR clonal expansion and chaos score per V-J combination was defined as the ratio of F50 clonal expansion to chaos observed in the TCRdist matrix. Welch's t-statistics and random forest were used to reduce features to about a dozen V-J combinations, which were fed into a naive Bayes classifier. The Morisita-Horn index was used to measure how similar the thyroid and blood repertoires were. TCRdb's own reprocessing of the public reads used fastp at Q25 and MiXCR and kept productive beta chains. Every entry covers one CDR3 protein and lists the most common genes and DNA from its rows. It is TCRdb's table, rather than the study itself, that gives the V and J calls and clone size. This sample comprises 500,000 to 600,000 distinct CDR3 sequences, about two fifths of them detected only once. Around 4.6% of the sample is taken by the ten largest.

The sample belongs to a study of Graves' ophthalmopathy and Graves' hyperthyroidism (dated by TCRdb to 2017 to 2018). Study-wide context: A patient counted as having stable hyperthyroidism if there was no progression to ophthalmopathy within 18 months of follow-up. The study used TCR beta repertoire signatures to distinguish Graves' ophthalmopathy from Graves' hyperthyroidism and to predict progression to ophthalmopathy. In total, some 140 blood samples were TCR-sequenced: approximately 40 ophthalmopathy, some 75 hyperthyroidism and roughly 17 hyperthyroidism-to-ophthalmopathy patients. A discovery set of 95 to 100 patients (more than 40 ophthalmopathy, some 58 stable hyperthyroidism) was enrolled to explore V-J signatures distinguishing ophthalmopathy from hyperthyroidism. The independent validation cohort included roughly 19 hyperthyroidism patients plus 17 patients who later progressed from hyperthyroidism to ophthalmopathy. In roughly six hyperthyroidism patients, the T-cell repertoire of thyroid tissue was compared with the T-cell repertoire of blood. Once sampling was done, hyperthyroidism patients were given methimazole at a starting dose of 30 mg daily, while ophthalmopathy patients were given high-dose intravenous methylprednisolone. Broad study findings and their caveats: Most expanded thyroid clonotypes with a frequency above 0.001 also appeared in blood, which suggests that blood repertoires may reflect the immune response in the thyroid. In cross-validation, the 13-signature model distinguished ophthalmopathy from stable hyperthyroidism with around 90% sensitivity and around 81% specificity, while in the test set the corresponding values were about 80% and 75%. Sample size was not predetermined statistically, and investigators were not blinded to group allocation. In validation, the model predicted ophthalmopathy progression with 70.59% sensitivity and approximately 78% specificity; fewer than 15 predicted patients were CT-confirmed with GO in a median of about 6.2 months.

Including the terminal cysteine and phenylalanine, the CDR3 comprises 15 residues. Just the 45-base CDR3 DNA is kept, in frame starting at base 1. Looking up the germline V gene yields CDR1 SGDLS and CDR2 YYNGEE. V and J are trimmed by 0 bases and 2 bases, and the gene matches miss 1 base of the junction. Hyperthyroidism patients were newly diagnosed, were aged 18 to 65 years, and had a disease duration under 2 months. Anyone with other autoimmune diseases, uncontrolled infections, pregnancy or lactation was excluded from the study. Clinical symptoms, serum thyroxine, TRAb, thyroid ultrasound and orbital computed tomography formed the basis of the diagnosis. Total RNA was extracted with Trizol reagent and quality-checked on an Agilent 2100 Bioanalyzer.

The chain is encoded by TRBV9 joined to TRBJ2-1; TRBD1 agrees with 8 junctional bases. This TCR was recovered from an adult man with Graves' hyperthyroidism. The specimen sequenced was peripheral blood or thyroid tissue (not recorded which). The sequence in DNA is TGTGCCAGCAGCGTAGTGGGACAGGCCTACAATGAGCAGTTCTTC. Its translation reads: CASSVVGQAYNEQFF.